The following is a TCR beta chain sequence with its context. The target antigen is unknown. This CDR3 comprises 19 residues. Germline V gene data show CDR1 as SGHKS and CDR2 as YYEKEE (reference sequence). After removal of 0 bases from V and 0 bases from J, the junction contained 7 bases not matched to a gene. These data are taken from a study of blood T cells in healthy people across ages. Donors were systemically healthy Caucasian individuals from Russia aged roughly 6 to 90 years. General observations from the study: Older age coincided with a roughly linear decline in TCR beta diversity per million T cells.

Sample-barcoded 5' priming and a J-beta primer mix drove a second PCR of roughly 6 to 12 cycles. TCRdb reanalysed the 5' RACE reads using MiXCR and keeps one entry per CDR3 protein. Among 1.5 million to 2 million distinct CDR3 sequences listed, roughly 28% were seen once. Sequenced sample: blood. The chain has TRBV5-5 and TRBJ2-6; 9 bases agree with TRBD2. The sequence derives from a woman aged 30 to 39 in good health. The CDR3 reads CASSLAGSGGHSGANVLTF. The DNA of the CDR3 is TGTGCCAGCAGCTTGGCCGGTAGCGGGGGCCACTCTGGGGCCAACGTCCTGACTTTC.